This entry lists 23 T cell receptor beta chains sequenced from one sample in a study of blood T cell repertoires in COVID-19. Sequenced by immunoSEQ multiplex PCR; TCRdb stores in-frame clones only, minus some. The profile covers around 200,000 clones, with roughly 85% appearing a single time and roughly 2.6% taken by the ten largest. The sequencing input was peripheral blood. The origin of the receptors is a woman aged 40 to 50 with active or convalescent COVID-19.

The CDR3 DNA follows: TGTGCCAGCAGTGAAAGCAAGGACAGGGGTGTACAGCCCCAGCATTTT. Translating gives CASSESKDRGVQPQHF. This chain links TRBV2 with TRBJ1-5; 9 bases fit TRBD1. Germline V gene lookup returns CDR1 SNHLY and CDR2 FYNNEI. There are 16 residues in the CDR3. The junction had 9 bases not matched to a gene; V was cut back by 2 bases and J by 7 bases. The full variable domain, with the rest looked up from reference TRBV2 and TRBJ1-5, is EPEVTQTPSHQVTQMGQEVILRCVPISNHLYFYWYRQILGQKVEFLVSFYNNEISEKSEIFDDQFSVERPDGSNFTLKIRSTKLEDSAMYFCASSESKDRGVQPQHFGDGTRLSIL.

For the CDR3, the DNA is TGTGCCACCAGTGACCCCGGGACAGGGGAAAGAAATGAGCAGTTCTTC. It specifies CATSDPGTGERNEQFF. This rearrangement joins TRBV24-1 to TRBJ2-1; TRBD1 matches at 10 bases. V trimming: 4 bases; J trimming: 7 bases; junction bases outside the gene matches: 9. CDR3 length: 16 residues. Germline CDR1 KGHDR, CDR2 SFDVKD.

In nucleotides, the CDR3 is TGTGCCAGCAGTTCGACAGGGGGTGGATTCGAGCAGTACTTC. Translation gives CASSSTGGGFEQYF. The V and J genes are TRBV27 and TRBJ2-7; 9 positions agree with TRBD1. V lost 4 bases, J lost 6 bases, and 7 bases stayed unmatched. Germline V gene lookup returns CDR1 MNHEY and CDR2 SMNVEV (reference sequence). The CDR3 length is 14 residues.

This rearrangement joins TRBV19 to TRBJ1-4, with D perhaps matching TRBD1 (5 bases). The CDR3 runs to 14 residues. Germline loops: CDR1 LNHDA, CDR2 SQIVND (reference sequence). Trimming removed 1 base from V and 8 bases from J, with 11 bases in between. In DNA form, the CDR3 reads TGTGCCAGTAGTATAGCTGGGGCGGACGAAAAACTGTTTTTT. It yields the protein CASSIAGADEKLFF. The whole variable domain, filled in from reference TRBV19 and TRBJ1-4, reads DGGITQSPKYLFRKEGQNVTLSCEQNLNHDAMYWYRQDPGQGLRLIYYSQIVNDFQKGDIAEGYSVSREKKESFPLTVTSAQKNPTAFYLCASSIAGADEKLFFGSGTQLSVL.

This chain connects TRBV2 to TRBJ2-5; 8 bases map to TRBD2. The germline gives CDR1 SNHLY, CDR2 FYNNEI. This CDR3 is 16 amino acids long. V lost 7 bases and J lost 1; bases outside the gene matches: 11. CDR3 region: CASIYGGGGPQETQYF. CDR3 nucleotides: TGTGCCAGCATTTACGGGGGCGGGGGGCCCCAAGAGACCCAGTACTTC.

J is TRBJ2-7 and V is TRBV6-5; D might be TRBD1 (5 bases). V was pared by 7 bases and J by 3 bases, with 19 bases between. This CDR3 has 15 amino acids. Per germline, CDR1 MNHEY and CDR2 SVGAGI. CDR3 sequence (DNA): TGTGCCAGCACCCTTACCCGACAGTCCGGCTACGAGCAGTACTTC. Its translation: CASTLTRQSGYEQYF.

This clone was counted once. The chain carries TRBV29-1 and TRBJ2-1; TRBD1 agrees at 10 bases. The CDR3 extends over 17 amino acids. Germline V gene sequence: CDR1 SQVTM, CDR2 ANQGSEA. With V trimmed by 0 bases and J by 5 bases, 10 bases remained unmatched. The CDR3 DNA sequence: TGCAGCGTTGAAGACGACAGGGGGCTCGGGATCAACAATGAGCAGTTCTTC. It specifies CSVEDDRGLGINNEQFF.

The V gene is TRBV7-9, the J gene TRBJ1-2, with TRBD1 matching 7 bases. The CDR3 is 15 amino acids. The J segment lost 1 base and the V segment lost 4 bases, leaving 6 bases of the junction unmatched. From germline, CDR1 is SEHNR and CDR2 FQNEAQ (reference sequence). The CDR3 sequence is CASSSGQAINYGYTF. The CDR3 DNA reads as TGTGCCAGCAGCTCCGGACAGGCGATTAACTATGGCTACACCTTC.

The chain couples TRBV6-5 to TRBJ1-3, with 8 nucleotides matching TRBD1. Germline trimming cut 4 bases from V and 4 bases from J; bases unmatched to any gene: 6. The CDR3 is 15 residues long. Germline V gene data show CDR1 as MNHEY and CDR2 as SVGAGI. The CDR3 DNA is TGTGCCAGCAGTTTAACGACAGGGGCCGGAAACACCATATATTTT. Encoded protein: CASSLTTGAGNTIYF.

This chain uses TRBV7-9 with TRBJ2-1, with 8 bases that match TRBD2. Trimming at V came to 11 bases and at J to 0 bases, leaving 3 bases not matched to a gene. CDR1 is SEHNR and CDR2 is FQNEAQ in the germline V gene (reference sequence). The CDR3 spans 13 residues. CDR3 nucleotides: TGTGCCGGAAGCGGGAGCTCCTACAATGAGCAGTTCTTC. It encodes CAGSGSSYNEQFF.

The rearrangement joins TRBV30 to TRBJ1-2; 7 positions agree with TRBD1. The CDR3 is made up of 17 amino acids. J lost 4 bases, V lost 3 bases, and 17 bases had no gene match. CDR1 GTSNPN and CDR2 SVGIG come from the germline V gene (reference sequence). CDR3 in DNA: TGTGCCTGGAGATGGGCGCCGCGGGACAGTAGAAGCTATGGCTACACCTTC. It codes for CAWRWAPRDSRSYGYTF.

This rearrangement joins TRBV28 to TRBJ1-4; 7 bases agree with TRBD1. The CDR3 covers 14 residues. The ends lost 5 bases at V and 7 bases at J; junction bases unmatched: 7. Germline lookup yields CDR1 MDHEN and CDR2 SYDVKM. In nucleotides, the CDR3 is TGTGCCAGCAGTCCAGACAGGGTGGTTGAAAAACTGTTTTTT. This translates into CASSPDRVVEKLFF. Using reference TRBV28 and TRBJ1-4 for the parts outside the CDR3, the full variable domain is DVKVTQSSRYLVKRTGEKVFLECVQDMDHENMFWYRQDPGLGLRLIYFSYDVKMKEKGDIPEGYSVSREKKERFSLILESASTNQTSMYLCASSPDRVVEKLFFGSGTQLSVL.

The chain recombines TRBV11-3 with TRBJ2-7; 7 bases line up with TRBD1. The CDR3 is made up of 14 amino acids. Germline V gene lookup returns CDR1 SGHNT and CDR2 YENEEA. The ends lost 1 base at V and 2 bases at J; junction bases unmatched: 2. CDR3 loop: CASSLGDSPYEQYF. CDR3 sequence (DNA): TGTGCCAGCAGCTTAGGGGACAGCCCCTACGAGCAGTACTTC.

Written as DNA, the CDR3 is TGTGCCAGCAGTGTACAGGGGGAGCTTGCAGCTTTCTTT. It codes for CASSVQGELAAFF. This chain links TRBV2 with TRBJ1-1, with 8 bases identical to TRBD1. The CDR3 covers 13 residues. The germline V gene encodes CDR1 SNHLY and CDR2 FYNNEI. J gave up 10 bases and V 4 bases, and 8 bases lay outside the gene matches.

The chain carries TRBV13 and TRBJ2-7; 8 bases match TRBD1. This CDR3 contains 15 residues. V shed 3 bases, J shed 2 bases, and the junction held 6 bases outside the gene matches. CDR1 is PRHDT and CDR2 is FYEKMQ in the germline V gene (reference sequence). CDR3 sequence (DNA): TGTGCCAGCAGCTTTCGGGACAGGCCCGCCTACGAGCAGTACTTC. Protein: CASSFRDRPAYEQYF.

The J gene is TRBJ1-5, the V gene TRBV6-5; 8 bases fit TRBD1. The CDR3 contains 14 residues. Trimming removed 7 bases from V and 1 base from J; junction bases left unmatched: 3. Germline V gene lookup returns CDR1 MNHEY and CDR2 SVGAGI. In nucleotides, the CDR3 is TGTGCCAGCACCCGGACAGGGAGCAATCAGCCCCAGCATTTT. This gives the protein CASTRTGSNQPQHF.

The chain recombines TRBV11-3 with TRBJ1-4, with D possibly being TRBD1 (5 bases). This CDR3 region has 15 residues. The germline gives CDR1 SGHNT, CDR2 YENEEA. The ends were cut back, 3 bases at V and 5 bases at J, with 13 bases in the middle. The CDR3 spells CASSLYQGLNEKLFF. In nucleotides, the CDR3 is TGTGCCAGCAGCTTGTATCAGGGATTGAATGAAAAACTGTTTTTT.

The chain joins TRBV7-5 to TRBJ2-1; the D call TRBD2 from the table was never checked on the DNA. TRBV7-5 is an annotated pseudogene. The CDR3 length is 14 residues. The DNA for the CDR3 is TGTGTCAGAAACCGGGGACTAGCCATTAATGAGCAGTTCTTC. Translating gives CVRNRGLAINEQFF.

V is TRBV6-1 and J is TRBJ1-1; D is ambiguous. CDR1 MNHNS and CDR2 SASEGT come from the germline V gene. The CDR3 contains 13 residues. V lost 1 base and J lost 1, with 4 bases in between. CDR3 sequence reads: CASSEERNTEAFF. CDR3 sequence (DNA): TGTGCCAGCAGTGAAGAGAGGAACACTGAAGCTTTCTTT.

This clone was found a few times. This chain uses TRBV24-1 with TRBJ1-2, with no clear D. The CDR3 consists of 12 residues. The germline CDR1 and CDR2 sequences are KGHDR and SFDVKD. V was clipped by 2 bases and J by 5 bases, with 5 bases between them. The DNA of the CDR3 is TGTGCCACCAGTGATTCCCGTTATGGCTACACCTTC. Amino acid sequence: CATSDSRYGYTF.

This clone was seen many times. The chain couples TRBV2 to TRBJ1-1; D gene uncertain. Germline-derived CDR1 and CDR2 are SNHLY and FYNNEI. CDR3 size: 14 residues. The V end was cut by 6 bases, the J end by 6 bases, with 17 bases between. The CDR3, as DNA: TGTGCCAGCAGGCCTATGGAGGGTATGCCTGAAGCTTTCTTT. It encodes CASRPMEGMPEAFF. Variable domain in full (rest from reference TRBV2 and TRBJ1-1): EPEVTQTPSHQVTQMGQEVILRCVPISNHLYFYWYRQILGQKVEFLVSFYNNEISEKSEIFDDQFSVERPDGSNFTLKIRSTKLEDSAMYFCASRPMEGMPEAFFGQGTRLTVV.

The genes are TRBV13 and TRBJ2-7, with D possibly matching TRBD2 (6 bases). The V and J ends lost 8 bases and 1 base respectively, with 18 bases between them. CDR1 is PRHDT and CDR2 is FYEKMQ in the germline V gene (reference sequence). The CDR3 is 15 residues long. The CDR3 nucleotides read TGTGCCAGCCGTCGGGGCGGAGGAGGGTCCTACGAGCAGTACTTC. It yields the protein CASRRGGGGSYEQYF.

The CDR3 DNA sequence: TGTGCCAGCAGCGTAGGACAGGGACCTGCAGACTATGGCTACACCTTC. This gives the protein CASSVGQGPADYGYTF. The genes are TRBV9 and TRBJ1-2, with 7 bases that match TRBD1. The CDR3 runs 16 residues. Trimming took 0 bases from V and 3 from J; bases not matched to a gene: 8. Germline V gives CDR1 SGDLS, CDR2 YYNGEE.